The present TCR beta chain was sequenced within a study of blood T cell repertoires in COVID-19. Profiled with immunoSEQ multiplex PCR; TCRdb holds only in-frame clones, not every one. This table has approximately 240,000 clones, 70% to 90% appearing once. As concerns this clone: Other DNA sequences within the sample encode an identical CDR3.

This receptor was taken from a woman between 18 and 29 years old who had recovered from COVID-19. Sequencing was carried out using peripheral blood.

The CDR3 protein is CASSSQGSYEQYF. As DNA, the CDR3 is TGTGCCAGCAGCTCACAGGGATCCTACGAGCAGTACTTC. This chain uses TRBV5-4 with TRBJ2-7; TRBD1 might be the D (6 bases). V was pared by 3 bases and J by 1 base, with 8 bases between. Looked up from germline, CDR1 is SGHNT and CDR2 is YYREEE (reference sequence). CDR3 size: 13 residues.